This T cell receptor (beta chain) was identified in a study of CD8 T cells in ankylosing spondylitis. Study-level results: Previous work reported some of these motif variants in the synovial fluid and blood of reactive arthritis.

The V end lost 5 bases, the J end lost 0 bases, and 7 bases lay between the germline ends. Germline CDR1 reads SEHNR; CDR2 reads FQNEAQ (reference sequence). The CDR3 length is 13 residues. This clonotype was counted only a few times. The antigen remains unidentified. Construction of TCR beta libraries was performed using quantitative 5'-RACE with molecular barcodes. One entry per CDR3 protein results from TCRdb running MiXCR on the 5' RACE reads. The sample contains 250,000 to 300,000 distinct CDR3 sequences, 20% of which appear only once. This TCR came from a male donor with ankylosing spondylitis or in good health (not recorded which). The rearrangement links TRBV7-9 to TRBJ2-5; D possibly matches TRBD1 or TRBD2 (5 bases each). Sequences were obtained from blood, either unsorted or a sorted T cell fraction (not recorded which). The CDR3 bases are TGTGCCAGCAGCCGGGGACACCAAGAGACCCAGTACTTC. This translates into CASSRGHQETQYF.